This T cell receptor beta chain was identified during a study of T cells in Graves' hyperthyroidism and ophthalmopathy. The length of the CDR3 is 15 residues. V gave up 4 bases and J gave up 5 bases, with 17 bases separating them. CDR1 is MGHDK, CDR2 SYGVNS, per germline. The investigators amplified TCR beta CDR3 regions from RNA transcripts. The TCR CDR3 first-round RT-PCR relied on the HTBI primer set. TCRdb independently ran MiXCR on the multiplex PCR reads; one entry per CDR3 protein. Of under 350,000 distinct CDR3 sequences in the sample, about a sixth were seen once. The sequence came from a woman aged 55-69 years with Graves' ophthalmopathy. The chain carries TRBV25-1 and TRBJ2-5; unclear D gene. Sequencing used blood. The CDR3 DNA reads TGTGCCAGCAGTGCCGGGCCCCATGGGTCGGAGACCCAGTACTTC. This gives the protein CASSAGPHGSETQYF.